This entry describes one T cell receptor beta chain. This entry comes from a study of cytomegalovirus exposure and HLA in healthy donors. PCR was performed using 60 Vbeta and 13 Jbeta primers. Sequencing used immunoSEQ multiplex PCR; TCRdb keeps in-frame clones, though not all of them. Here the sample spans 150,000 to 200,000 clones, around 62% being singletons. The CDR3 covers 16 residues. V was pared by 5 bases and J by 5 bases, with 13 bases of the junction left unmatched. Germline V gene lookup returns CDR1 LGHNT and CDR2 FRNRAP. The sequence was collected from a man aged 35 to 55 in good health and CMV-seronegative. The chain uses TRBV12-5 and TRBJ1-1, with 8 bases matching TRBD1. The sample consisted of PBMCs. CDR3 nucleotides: TGTGCTAGTGGTCGTCGGACAGGGAAGGGTAGGACTGAAGCTTTCTTT. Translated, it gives CASGRRTGKGRTEAFF.